This is a list of T cell receptor beta chains from one sample in a study of regulatory T cells in long-lasting Graves disease. TCRdb independently ran MiXCR on the multiplex PCR reads; one entry per CDR3 protein. Among 350,000 to 550,000 distinct CDR3 sequences listed, 14% were seen once. The sample was also reused in another study, on T cells in Graves' hyperthyroidism and ophthalmopathy.

This specimen was peripheral blood mononuclear cells (PBMCs), taken at new diagnosis, from a patient treated with antithyroid drugs. These receptor sequences come from a woman in her 50s with Graves disease. Both conserved end residues are part of each CDR3. The D gene is left open where the match is weak. Clone size, where shown, is once, few, many, or a class for clones that have expanded.

clone_size j_call cdr3_length v_call d_call cdr3_nt cdr3_aa
many TRBJ2-5 13 TRBV6-2/TRBV6-3 TRBD2 TGTGCCAGCAGCGGACTAGCGGAAGAGACCCAGTACTTC CASSGLAEETQYF
- TRBJ2-7 16 TRBV7-9 TRBD2 TGTGCCAGCAGCCCCGGACTAGCGGGAGAGGGGTACGAGCAGTACTTC CASSPGLAGEGYEQYF
few TRBJ2-1 17 TRBV18 - TGTGCCAGCTCACCGACGCGCCTCGGGGTAGGCTACAATGAGCAGTTCTTC CASSPTRLGVGYNEQFF
many TRBJ2-5 14 TRBV3-1 TRBD2 TGTGCCAGCGGTAGGACTAGCGGAGCAGAGACCCAGTACTTC CASGRTSGAETQYF
many TRBJ2-3 13 TRBV5-4 - TGTGCCAGCAGCTCGAAGGGCACAGATACGCAGTATTTT CASSSKGTDTQYF
many TRBJ2-5 15 TRBV6-2/TRBV6-3 TRBD1 TGTGCCAGCAGCTCGACAGGGGCTAACCAAGAGACCCAGTACTTC CASSSTGANQETQYF
many TRBJ2-7 11 TRBV29-1 TRBD1 TGCAGCGTCCGGGACAGAACTATTAGCTACTTC CSVRDRTISYF
many TRBJ1-5 12 TRBV5-5 - TGTGCCAGCAGCTCCCAGGACCAGCCCCAGCATTTT CASSSQDQPQHF
many TRBJ1-5 15 TRBV12-3/TRBV12-4 TRBD1 TGTGCCAGCAGCCAGATTACAGGGGGCAATCAGCCCCAGCATTTT CASSQITGGNQPQHF
once TRBJ2-7 14 TRBV28 - TGTGCCAGCAGAAGCGGGACGGGACACAATGAGCAGTACTTC CASRSGTGHNEQYF
many TRBJ2-4 13 TRBV12-3/TRBV12-4 - TGTGCCAGCAGTTTTGCGGGTAAAAACATTCAGTACTTC CASSFAGKNIQYF
- TRBJ2-1 15 TRBV27 TRBD2 TGTGCCAGCAGGGCCAGCGGGAGCCCCTACAATGAGCAGCTCTTC CASRASGSPYNEQLF
- TRBJ2-2 14 TRBV6-2/TRBV6-3 TRBD2 TGTGCCAGCTTCGAGCGGGAGGGCGCCGGGGAGCTGTTTTTT CASFEREGAGELFF
- TRBJ2-6 17 TRBV18 - TGTGCCAGCTCACCGACAATGCAGGGGACTGGGGCCAACGTCCTGACTTTC CASSPTMQGTGANVLTF
many TRBJ2-2 18 TRBV5-1 - TGCGCCAGCAGCTTGGATAGTCCAGGCCCATGGCGCACCGGGGAGCTGTTTTTT CASSLDSPGPWRTGELFF
many TRBJ1-1 15 TRBV5-1 - TGCGCCAGCAGCTTGATGGGGAGATGGGACACTGAAGCTTTCTTT CASSLMGRWDTEAFF
- TRBJ2-3 20 TRBV7-9 - TGTGCCAGCAGCTCCCCCCGAAAGGTGCTAGATACGTTAGACAGAGATACGCAGTATTTT CASSSPRKVLDTLDRDTQYF
- TRBJ2-7 17 TRBV3-1 TRBD2 TGTGCCAGCAGCTATCGGACTAGCGGGGGTCCCTCCTACGAGCAGTACTTC CASSYRTSGGPSYEQYF
many TRBJ2-7 15 TRBV6-5 TRBD1 TGTGCCAGCAGTTACTCTCCGGGACAGGGTTACGAGCAGTACTTC CASSYSPGQGYEQYF
- TRBJ1-1 16 TRBV4-1 - TGCGCCAGCAGCCTCCCTCCGGGACCGATGAACACTGAAGCTTTCTTT CASSLPPGPMNTEAFF